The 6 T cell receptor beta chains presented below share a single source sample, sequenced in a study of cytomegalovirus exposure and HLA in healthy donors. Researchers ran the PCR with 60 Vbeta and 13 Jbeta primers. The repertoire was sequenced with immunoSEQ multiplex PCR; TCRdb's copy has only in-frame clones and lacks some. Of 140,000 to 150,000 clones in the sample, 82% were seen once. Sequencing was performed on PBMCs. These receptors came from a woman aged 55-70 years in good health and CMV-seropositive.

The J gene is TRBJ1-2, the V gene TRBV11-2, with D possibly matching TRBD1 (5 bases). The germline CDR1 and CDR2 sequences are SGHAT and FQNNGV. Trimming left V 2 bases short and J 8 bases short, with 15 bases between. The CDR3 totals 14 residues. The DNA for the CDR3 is TGTGCCAGCAGCTTAACTTCTACCGGGGGAGGCTACACCTTC. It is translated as CASSLTSTGGGYTF.

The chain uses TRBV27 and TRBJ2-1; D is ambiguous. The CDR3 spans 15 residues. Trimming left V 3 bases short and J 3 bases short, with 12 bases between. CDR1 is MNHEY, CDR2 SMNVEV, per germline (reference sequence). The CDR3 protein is CASSFDWQNYNEQFF. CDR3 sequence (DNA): TGTGCCAGCAGTTTCGACTGGCAGAACTACAATGAGCAGTTCTTC.

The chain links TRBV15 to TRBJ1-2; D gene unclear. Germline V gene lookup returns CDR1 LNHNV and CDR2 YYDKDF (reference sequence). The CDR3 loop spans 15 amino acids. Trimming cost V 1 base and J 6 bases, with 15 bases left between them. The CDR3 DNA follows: TGTGCCACCAGCAGAGTGTTACAGTTCGGGGATGGCTACACCTTC. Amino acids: CATSRVLQFGDGYTF.

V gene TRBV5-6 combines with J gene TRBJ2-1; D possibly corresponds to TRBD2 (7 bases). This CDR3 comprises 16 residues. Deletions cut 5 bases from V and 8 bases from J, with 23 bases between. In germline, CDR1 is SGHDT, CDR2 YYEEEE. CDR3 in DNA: TGTGCCAGCAGTCAGGGCCGGGGGGCGCTGGGGGATGAGCAGTTCTTC. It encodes CASSQGRGALGDEQFF.

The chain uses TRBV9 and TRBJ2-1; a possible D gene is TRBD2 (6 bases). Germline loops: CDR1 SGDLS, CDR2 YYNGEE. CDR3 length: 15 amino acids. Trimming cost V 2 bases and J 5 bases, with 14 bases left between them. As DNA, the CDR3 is TGTGCCAGCAGCGTTGGAGGAGGGCTGGACAATGAGCAGTTCTTC. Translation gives CASSVGGGLDNEQFF.

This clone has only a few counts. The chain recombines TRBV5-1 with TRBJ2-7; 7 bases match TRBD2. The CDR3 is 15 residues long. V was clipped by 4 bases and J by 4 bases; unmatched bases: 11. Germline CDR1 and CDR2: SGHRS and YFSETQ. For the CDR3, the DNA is TGCGCCAGCAGCATCTCCGGGACTACCCCTTACGAGCAGTACTTC. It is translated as CASSISGTTPYEQYF.